The T cell receptor beta chain under discussion was sequenced for a study of somatic mutations in cytotoxic T cells in rheumatoid arthritis. Method: immunoSEQ multiplex PCR; TCRdb's copy keeps in-frame clones and lacks some. The repertoire holds about 7,000 clones, with 65% to 85% as singletons. The CDR3 extends over 13 amino acids. In germline, CDR1 is LGHNT, CDR2 FRNRAP. With V trimmed by 7 bases and J by 3 bases, 1 base remained unmatched. The sequence came from an adult with rheumatoid arthritis. The chain combines TRBV12-5 with TRBJ2-7, with 12 bases identical to TRBD2. The sequenced sample was CD8+ T cells sorted from blood. This CDR3 reads CASATSGGYEQYF. The CDR3 DNA sequence: TGTGCTAGTGCGACTAGCGGGGGCTACGAGCAGTACTTC.